This is a list of T cell receptor beta chains from one sample in a study of graft-versus-host responses after intestinal transplantation. Which antigens these TCRs recognize remains unknown. Libraries were prepared by immunoSEQ multiplex PCR; TCRdb keeps only in-frame clonotypes and omits some of them. The sample carries 75,000 to 100,000 clones, 75% to 90% recorded once. The sample consisted of unstimulated CD8+ T cells sorted from spleen or lymph node cells, taken before intestinal transplant. The receptors originated from a human donor who received an intestinal transplant. The CDR3 runs from the conserved cysteine through the conserved F or W. Not all rows give a size; the values are once, few, many and, for expanded clones, a class.

V	J	size	CDR3
TRBV2	TRBJ1-3	.	CASSEALGNTIYF
TRBV6-1	TRBJ1-2	.	CASSWDRGGYTF
TRBV6-5	TRBJ1-4	.	CASSYGGAGEKLFF
TRBV29-1	TRBJ2-3	.	CSVPRGLESSSTDTQYF
TRBV9	TRBJ2-3	once	CASSVDLPGLGTTLPYNTDTQYF
TRBV19	TRBJ2-7	few	CASSSGVGSYEQYF
TRBV21-1	TRBJ2-1	.	CASSKAASGSNEQFF
TRBV11-2	TRBJ1-1	.	CASSLDMGAEAFF
TRBV27	TRBJ1-3	.	CASSPYSSGNTIYF
TRBV4-1	TRBJ1-4	.	CASSLSEYNEKLFF
TRBV11-2	TRBJ2-7	.	CASSFYRGETYEQYF
TRBV6-5	TRBJ1-2	.	CASSEAQVWTVF
TRBV6-5	TRBJ2-1	.	CASSYPSAGGWNEQFF
TRBV5-1	TRBJ1-1	.	CASSGGQGYEAFF
TRBV27	TRBJ2-5	.	CASSLGPSSGQETQYF
TRBV6-4	TRBJ2-7	once	CATRWGLAGGTGGYEQYF
TRBV6-5	TRBJ1-5	.	CASSYRGNQPQHF
TRBV5-4	TRBJ2-1	.	CASSFDRERYNEQFF
TRBV10-3	TRBJ2-5	.	CAISERVLRYQETQYF
TRBV4-1	TRBJ2-1	.	CASSQPGLTDNEQFF
TRBV9	TRBJ2-1	.	CASSPRGRSNEQFF
TRBV6-4	TRBJ2-3	few	CASSPGPTTTDTQYF
TRBV2	TRBJ2-1	.	CAEGEGNEQFF
TRBV18	TRBJ1-3	.	CASSPRDTIYF
TRBV2	TRBJ2-7	.	CASSEARLTSSYEQYF
TRBV19	TRBJ1-5	once	CASSMGGVYQPQHF
TRBV27	TRBJ2-2	.	CASSFTDGTGELFF
TRBV6-5	TRBJ2-1	.	CASSEWESYNEQFF
TRBV6-1	TRBJ2-6	few	CASSDSHSGANVLTF
TRBV6-6	TRBJ2-5	.	CASSYRGTQYF
TRBV5-1	TRBJ2-5	.	CASSPRLAPQETQYF
TRBV5-6	TRBJ2-1	.	CASSLFPGLNEQFF
TRBV4-1	TRBJ1-1	.	CASSQGEAGQQAFF
TRBV10-1	TRBJ2-3	.	CASSGPGLAGSDTQYF
TRBV29-1	TRBJ1-2	.	CSVDEGGSYGYTF
TRBV13	TRBJ2-7	few	CASSFLAGLDEQYF
TRBV10-1	TRBJ2-3	.	CASSGAGPHKDTDTQYF
TRBV27	TRBJ1-5	.	CASSLSGGGQPQHF
TRBV4-1	TRBJ1-5	.	CASSSHGAQPQHF
TRBV29-1	TRBJ1-2	.	CSVETRGGYGYTF
TRBV25-1	TRBJ2-7	.	CASSEYFTEINYEQYF
TRBV7-8	TRBJ2-3	.	CASSWGLAGGPGDTQYF
TRBV7-2	TRBJ2-3	.	CASSLGGQEEFTDTQYF
TRBV19	TRBJ1-3	.	CASSSHSGNTIYF
TRBV27	TRBJ2-1	.	CASSLLTSYNEQFF
TRBV6-6	TRBJ2-7	.	CASSYSSPDSYEQYF
TRBV5-4	TRBJ2-7	few	CASSGSNYYEQYF
TRBV5-1	TRBJ2-7	.	CASSAGSRTLREQYF
TRBV4-1	TRBJ2-3	.	CASSQVAELGTDTQYF
TRBV4-2	TRBJ2-5	.	CASSQDMTSGEQETQYF
TRBV13	TRBJ1-2	.	CASSLIGGAHDGYTF
TRBV7-3	TRBJ1-1	.	CASSATGGGTEAFF
TRBV5-6	TRBJ2-7	.	CASSSDFYEQYF
TRBV5-1	TRBJ2-1	once	CASSINLVGDEQFF
TRBV4-2	TRBJ2-1	few	CASSQDRWDGYNEQFF
TRBV18	TRBJ1-2	.	CASSPFTGNYGYTF